Listed here is a single TCR beta chain. V was shortened by 6 bases and J by 2 bases, with 10 bases between the two germline ends. Germline lookup yields CDR1 SNHLY and CDR2 FYNNEI. The CDR3 sequence is 13 residues long. This entry belongs to a study of technical replicates of blood from a handful of donors. Profiled with immunoSEQ multiplex PCR; TCRdb holds only in-frame clones, not every one. This sample has about 82,000 clones, with more than 85% found just once. Sequenced input: T cells isolated from PBMCs. The clonotype comes from a human donor in good health. The V gene is TRBV2, the J gene TRBJ1-2, with TRBD1 as a possible D gene (6 bases). The CDR3 DNA reads TGTGCCAGCAGGACACAGGGAAACTATGGCTACACCTTC. As protein: CASRTQGNYGYTF.